These T cell receptor beta chains were read from a single sample in a study of OX40 agonist ivuxolimab in advanced cancers. TCRdb keeps only in-frame clones here, not all; method: immunoSEQ multiplex PCR. The sample records about 55,000 clones, roughly 86% being singletons. Sequencing was performed on CD4+ or CD8+ T cells sorted from blood, taken in a trial of the OX40 agonist ivuxolimab. The receptor set was obtained from an adult with an advanced solid tumor such as melanoma, head and neck, liver or kidney cancer. The CDR3 runs from the conserved cysteine through the conserved F or W. The D gene is left open where the match is weak. Not every row has a clone size; where given, it reads once, few, many or a size class.

CASSQEVSQGVYGYTF	TGTGCCAGCAGCCAAGAAGTCTCCCAGGGGGTCTATGGCTACACCTTC	TRBJ1-2	NA	TRBD1	TRBV4-2
CASSLVSPGQLTVNYGYTF	TGTGCCAGCAGCCTGGTCTCACCGGGACAGTTGACAGTTAACTATGGCTACACCTTC	TRBJ1-2	NA	TRBD1	TRBV27
CASSDSNEQFF	TGTGCCAGCAGTGACTCGAACGAGCAGTTCTTC	TRBJ2-1	medium-sized	NA	TRBV6-4
CASSLGGEQGSTDTQYF	TGTGCCAGCAGCTTAGGTGGCGAGCAGGGGAGCACAGATACGCAGTATTTT	TRBJ2-3	few	NA	TRBV13
CASSLGTPEAFF	TGTGCCAGCAGCTTAGGGACACCAGAAGCTTTCTTT	TRBJ1-1	once	NA	TRBV7-6
CASSYDPNQPHGYTF	TGTGCCAGCAGTTACGACCCCAATCAACCCCATGGCTACACCTTC	TRBJ1-2	NA	NA	TRBV6-6
CASSLTGPLLNYGYTF	TGTGCCAGCAGCCTGACGGGGCCCCTATTAAACTATGGCTACACCTTC	TRBJ1-2	NA	NA	TRBV13
CASSSLKYEQYF	TGTGCCAGCAGTAGTCTAAAGTACGAGCAGTACTTC	TRBJ2-7	few	NA	TRBV6-1
CASSRLASGGANTQYF	TGTGCCAGCAGCAGGCTCGCGAGCGGGGGGGCAAATACGCAGTATTTT	TRBJ2-3	NA	TRBD2	TRBV7-8
CASSLEGTAGELFF	TGTGCCAGCAGCTTAGAAGGGACCGCCGGGGAGCTGTTTTTT	TRBJ2-2	NA	NA	TRBV11-3
CASSPSDTLPSETQYF	TGCGCCAGCAGCCCCTCGGACACGCTTCCATCAGAGACCCAGTACTTC	TRBJ2-5	NA	NA	TRBV5-1
CASSPQTYEQYF	TGTGCCAGCAGCCCCCAGACATACGAGCAGTACTTC	TRBJ2-7	NA	NA	TRBV7-9
CASSFGQATPQPQHF	TGTGCCAGCAGCTTCGGACAGGCCACCCCTCAGCCCCAGCATTTT	TRBJ1-5	NA	TRBD1	TRBV7-2
CASTPLGALRSTDTQYF	TGTGCCAGCACCCCCTTAGGGGCCCTCAGGAGCACAGATACGCAGTATTTT	TRBJ2-3	NA	NA	TRBV7-9
CASSLYRQALEQYF	TGTGCCAGCAGTTTATACCGTCAGGCGCTCGAGCAGTACTTC	TRBJ2-7	NA	NA	TRBV27
CASRDAANEKLFF	TGCGCCAGCAGGGACGCCGCTAATGAAAAACTGTTTTTT	TRBJ1-4	NA	NA	TRBV10-2
CASSFVRNPGYTF	TGTGCCAGCAGCTTTGTACGAAATCCTGGCTACACCTTC	TRBJ1-2	NA	NA	TRBV5-6
CASSLEVSSYEQYF	TGTGCCAGCAGCTTGGAAGTTAGCTCCTACGAGCAGTACTTC	TRBJ2-7	NA	NA	TRBV5-8
CASTRGGVGETQYF	TGTGCCAGCACCCGGGGGGGGGTAGGAGAGACCCAGTACTTC	TRBJ2-5	NA	TRBD2	TRBV9
CASRLAADNEQFF	TGTGCCAGCCGACTAGCGGCGGACAATGAGCAGTTCTTC	TRBJ2-1	NA	TRBD2	TRBV19
CASSWGSGGTYTGELFF	TGTGCCAGCAGTTGGGGTAGCGGGGGGACTTACACCGGGGAGCTGTTTTTT	TRBJ2-2	NA	TRBD2	TRBV27
CASSPPDRASNYGYTF	TGTGCCAGCAGTCCCCCCGACAGGGCTTCTAACTATGGCTACACCTTC	TRBJ1-2	NA	TRBD1	TRBV27
CASSLIRGVEQFF	TGTGCCAGCAGTTTAATCAGGGGGGTTGAGCAGTTCTTC	TRBJ2-1	NA	NA	TRBV27